This T cell receptor (beta chain) comes out of a study of control samples from healthy donors and cancer patients. After removal of 5 bases from V and 5 bases from J, the junction contained 13 bases not matched to a gene. The CDR3 totals 16 residues. Germline V gene data show CDR1 as LNHDA and CDR2 as SQIVND (reference sequence). Generated by immunoSEQ multiplex PCR, the TCRdb table keeps only in-frame clones and is missing some. The sample contains 50,000 to 75,000 clones, roughly 89% of which appear only once. The chain has TRBV19 and TRBJ1-1, with 8 bases aligning to TRBD1. The sample comprised PBMCs. This sequence was found in a man between 60 and 75 years old with colorectal cancer. The CDR3 is CASSWIIRTGRTEAFF. For the CDR3, the DNA is TGTGCCAGTAGTTGGATTATCCGGACAGGGCGGACTGAAGCTTTCTTT.